This T cell receptor (beta chain) was captured in a study of PD-L1 blockade in urothelial cancer. Study-level information: Dosed intravenously at 1,200 mg every 3 weeks, atezolizumab was initiated by patients in the mid-2010s. The authors examined blood 3 weeks (second dose) and 6 weeks after treatment start.

CDR1 and CDR2 from the germline V gene are MNHEY and SMNVEV (reference sequence). The CDR3 is 14 amino acids. V was clipped by 6 bases and J by 3 bases; unmatched bases: 4. Produced via immunoSEQ multiplex PCR; TCRdb's table is partial and in-frame only. The sample has around 86,000 clones; around four fifths are singletons. The time point was: pretreatment peripheral blood. The TCR was taken from a man aged 40-55 years with urothelial cancer. The rearrangement uses TRBV27 and TRBJ1-5; 8 positions match TRBD1. The material was PBMCs, obtained around atezolizumab (anti-PD-L1) treatment. The CDR3 coding sequence is TGTGCCAGCAGCCCAGGGGGCCCCAATCAGCCCCAGCATTTT. Protein sequence: CASSPGGPNQPQHF.